The clone carrying this T cell receptor beta chain was counted between two and nine times. CDR1 is SGHVS and CDR2 is FQNEAQ in the germline V gene. The V gene lost 2 bases and the J gene lost 0 bases, with 12 bases spanning the gap. The CDR3 sequence is 16 residues long. The use of a sample-barcoded 5' primer and a J-beta primer mix characterized a second PCR of roughly 6 to 11 cycles. MiXCR, run by TCRdb on the 5' RACE reads, gives a single entry per CDR3 protein. The sample consists of almost 1 million distinct CDR3 sequences, approximately 50% of them appearing once. This entry belongs to a study of blood T cells in healthy people across ages.

The sample taken for sequencing was blood. J is TRBJ2-3 and V is TRBV7-8; no firm D call. The source of this sequence is a woman aged 55-69 years in good health. The CDR3 sequence is CASSLFAATSTDTQYF. CDR3 DNA: TGTGCCAGCAGCTTATTTGCGGCTACTAGCACAGATACGCAGTATTTT.